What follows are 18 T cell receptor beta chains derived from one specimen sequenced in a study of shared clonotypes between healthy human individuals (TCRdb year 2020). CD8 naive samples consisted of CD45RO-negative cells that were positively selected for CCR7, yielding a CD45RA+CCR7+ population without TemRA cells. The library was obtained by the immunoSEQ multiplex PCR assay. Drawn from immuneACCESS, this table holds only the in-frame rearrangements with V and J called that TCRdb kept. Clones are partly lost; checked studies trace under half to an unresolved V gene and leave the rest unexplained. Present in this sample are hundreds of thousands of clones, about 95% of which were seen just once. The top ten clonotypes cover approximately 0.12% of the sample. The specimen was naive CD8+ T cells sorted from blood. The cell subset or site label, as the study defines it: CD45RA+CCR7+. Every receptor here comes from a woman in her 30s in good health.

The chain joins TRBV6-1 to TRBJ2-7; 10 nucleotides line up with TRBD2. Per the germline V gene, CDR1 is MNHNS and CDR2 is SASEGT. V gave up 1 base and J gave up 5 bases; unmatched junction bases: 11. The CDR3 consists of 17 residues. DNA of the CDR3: TGTGCCAGCAGTGAAGAGAGCGAGCGGGAGGGTCTCCACGAGCAGTACTTC. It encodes CASSEESEREGLHEQYF.

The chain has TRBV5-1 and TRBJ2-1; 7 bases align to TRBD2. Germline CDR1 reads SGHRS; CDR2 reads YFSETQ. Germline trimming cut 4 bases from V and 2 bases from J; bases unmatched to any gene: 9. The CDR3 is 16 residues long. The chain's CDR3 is CASSQYLAAPYNEQFF. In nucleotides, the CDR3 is TGCGCCAGCAGCCAATATCTAGCGGCCCCCTACAATGAGCAGTTCTTC.

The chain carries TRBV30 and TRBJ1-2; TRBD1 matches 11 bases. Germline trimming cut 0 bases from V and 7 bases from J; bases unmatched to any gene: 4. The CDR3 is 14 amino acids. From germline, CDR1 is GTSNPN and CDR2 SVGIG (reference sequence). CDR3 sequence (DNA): TGTGCCTGGAGTGTAGGACAGGGGGCGGGTGGCTACACCTTC. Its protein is CAWSVGQGAGGYTF.

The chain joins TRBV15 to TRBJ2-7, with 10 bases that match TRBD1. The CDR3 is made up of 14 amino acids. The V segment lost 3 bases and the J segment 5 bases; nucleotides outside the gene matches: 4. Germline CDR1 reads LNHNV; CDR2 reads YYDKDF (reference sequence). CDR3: CATSRLGTGDEQYF. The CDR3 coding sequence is TGTGCCACCAGCAGGCTAGGGACAGGGGACGAGCAGTACTTC.

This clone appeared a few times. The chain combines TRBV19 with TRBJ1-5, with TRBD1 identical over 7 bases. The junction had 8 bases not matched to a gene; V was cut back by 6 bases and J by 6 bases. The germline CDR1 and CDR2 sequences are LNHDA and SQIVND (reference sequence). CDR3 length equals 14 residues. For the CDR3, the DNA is TGTGCCAGTAGCTATGACAGGGAGGTTCAGCCCCAGCATTTT. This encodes CASSYDREVQPQHF.

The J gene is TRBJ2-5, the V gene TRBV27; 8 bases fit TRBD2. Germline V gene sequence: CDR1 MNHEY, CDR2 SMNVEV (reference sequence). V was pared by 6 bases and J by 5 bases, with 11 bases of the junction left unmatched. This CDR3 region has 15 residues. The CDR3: CASSPSGRGGETQYF. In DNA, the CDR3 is TGTGCCAGCAGCCCCAGCGGGAGAGGGGGGGAGACCCAGTACTTC.

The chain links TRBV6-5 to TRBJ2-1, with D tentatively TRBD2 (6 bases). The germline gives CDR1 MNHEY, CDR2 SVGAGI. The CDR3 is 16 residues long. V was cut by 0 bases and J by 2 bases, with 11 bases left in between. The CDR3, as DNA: TGTGCCAGCAGTTACTCGGTGTCGGGAGCCTACAATGAGCAGTTCTTC. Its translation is CASSYSVSGAYNEQFF.

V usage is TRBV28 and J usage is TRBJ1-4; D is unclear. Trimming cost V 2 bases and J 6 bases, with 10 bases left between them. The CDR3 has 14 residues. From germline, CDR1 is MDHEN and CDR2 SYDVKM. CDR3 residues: CASSLRGGYEKLFF. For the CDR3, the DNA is TGTGCCAGCAGTTTACGGGGAGGGTATGAAAAACTGTTTTTT.

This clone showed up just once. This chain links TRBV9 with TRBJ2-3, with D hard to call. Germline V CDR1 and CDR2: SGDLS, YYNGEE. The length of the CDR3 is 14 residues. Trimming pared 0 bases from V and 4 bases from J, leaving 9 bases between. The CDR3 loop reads CASSVVGFSDTQYF. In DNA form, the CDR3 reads TGTGCCAGCAGCGTAGTAGGGTTTTCAGATACGCAGTATTTT.

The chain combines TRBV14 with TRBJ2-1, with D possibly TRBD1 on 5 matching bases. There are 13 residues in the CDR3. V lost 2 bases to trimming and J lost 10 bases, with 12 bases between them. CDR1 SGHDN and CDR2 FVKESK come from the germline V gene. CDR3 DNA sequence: TGTGCCAGCAGCCAAATAGGGGTCCCCGAGCAGTTCTTC. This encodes CASSQIGVPEQFF.

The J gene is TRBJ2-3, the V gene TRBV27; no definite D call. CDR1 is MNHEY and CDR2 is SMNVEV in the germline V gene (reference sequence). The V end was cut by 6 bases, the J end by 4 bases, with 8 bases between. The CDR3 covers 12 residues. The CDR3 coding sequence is TGTGCCAGCAGCCCGTCGGCAGATACGCAGTATTTT. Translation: CASSPSADTQYF.

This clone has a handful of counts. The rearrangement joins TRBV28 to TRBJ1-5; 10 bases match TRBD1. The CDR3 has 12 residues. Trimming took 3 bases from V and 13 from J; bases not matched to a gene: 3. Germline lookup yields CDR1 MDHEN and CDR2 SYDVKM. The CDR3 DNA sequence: TGTGCCAGCAGTTTTAGGGACAGGGGACAGCATTTT. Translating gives CASSFRDRGQHF.

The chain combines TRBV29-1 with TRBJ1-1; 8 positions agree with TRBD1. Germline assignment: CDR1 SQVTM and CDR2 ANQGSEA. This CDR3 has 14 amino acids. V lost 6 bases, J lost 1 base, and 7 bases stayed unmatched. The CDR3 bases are TGCAGCGTCCTCGACAGGGGAAGGAACACTGAAGCTTTCTTT. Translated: CSVLDRGRNTEAFF.

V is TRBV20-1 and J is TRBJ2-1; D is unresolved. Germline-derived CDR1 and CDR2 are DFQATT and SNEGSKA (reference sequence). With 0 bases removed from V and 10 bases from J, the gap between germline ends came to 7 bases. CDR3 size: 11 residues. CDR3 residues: CSAREVAEQFF. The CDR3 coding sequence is TGCAGTGCTAGAGAAGTAGCAGAGCAGTTCTTC.

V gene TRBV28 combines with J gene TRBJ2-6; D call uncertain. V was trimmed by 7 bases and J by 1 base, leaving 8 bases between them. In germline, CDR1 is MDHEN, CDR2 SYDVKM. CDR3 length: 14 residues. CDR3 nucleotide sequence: TGTGCCAGCAACCAGAGATCTGGGGCCAACGTCCTGACTTTC. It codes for CASNQRSGANVLTF.

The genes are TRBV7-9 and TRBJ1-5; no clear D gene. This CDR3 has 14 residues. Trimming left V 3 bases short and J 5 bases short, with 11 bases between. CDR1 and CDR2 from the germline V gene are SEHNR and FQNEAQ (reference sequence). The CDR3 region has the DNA TGTGCCAGCAGCTTCGGAGTGCGGGATCAGCCCCAGCATTTT. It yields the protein CASSFGVRDQPQHF.

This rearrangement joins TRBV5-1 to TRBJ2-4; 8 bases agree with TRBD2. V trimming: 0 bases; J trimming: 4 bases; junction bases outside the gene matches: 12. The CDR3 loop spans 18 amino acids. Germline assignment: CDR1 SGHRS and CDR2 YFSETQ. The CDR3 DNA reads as TGCGCCAGCAGCTTGGCCGGGGGACTAGATTGGGGTAAAAACATTCAGTACTTC. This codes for CASSLAGGLDWGKNIQYF.

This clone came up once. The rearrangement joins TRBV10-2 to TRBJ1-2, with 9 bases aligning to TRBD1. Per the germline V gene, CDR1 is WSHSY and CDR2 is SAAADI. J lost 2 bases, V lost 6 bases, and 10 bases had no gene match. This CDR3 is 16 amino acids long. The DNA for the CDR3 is TGCGCCAGCAGGCTCACTTCCGGGACAGGGAACTATGGCTACACCTTC. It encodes CASRLTSGTGNYGYTF.